This entry features one T cell receptor (beta chain) sequence. This specimen comes from a study of blood T cell repertoires in COVID-19. Study-level background: Samples came from the United States, Italy and Spain, spanning acute and convalescent COVID-19. From T cells, B-cell-depleted T cells, or PBMCs came the material, which was cDNA or gDNA.

This CDR3 is 15 amino acids long. Trimming removed 0 bases at V and 3 bases at J, with 12 bases between. Germline loops: CDR1 MGHRA, CDR2 YSYEKL. In the authors' workflow: By means of reference gene primer amplification, nucleated cell counts were estimated. The table came from immunoSEQ multiplex PCR; TCRdb's copy has only in-frame clones and leaves some out. V and J calls and clone size are copied from that table; D and trimming were computed from the DNA. The sample carries about 170,000 clones, almost 85% recorded once. Seattle enrolled patients during active infection and tracked them longitudinally.

The clonotype was recovered from a woman aged 80 or over with COVID-19, enrolled during active disease. The chain uses TRBV4-1 and TRBJ2-7; D gene ambiguous. The specimen was peripheral blood. This chain's CDR3 is CASSQDRTSIYEQYF. CDR3 sequence (DNA): TGCGCCAGCAGCCAAGATCGTACGAGCATCTACGAGCAGTACTTC.